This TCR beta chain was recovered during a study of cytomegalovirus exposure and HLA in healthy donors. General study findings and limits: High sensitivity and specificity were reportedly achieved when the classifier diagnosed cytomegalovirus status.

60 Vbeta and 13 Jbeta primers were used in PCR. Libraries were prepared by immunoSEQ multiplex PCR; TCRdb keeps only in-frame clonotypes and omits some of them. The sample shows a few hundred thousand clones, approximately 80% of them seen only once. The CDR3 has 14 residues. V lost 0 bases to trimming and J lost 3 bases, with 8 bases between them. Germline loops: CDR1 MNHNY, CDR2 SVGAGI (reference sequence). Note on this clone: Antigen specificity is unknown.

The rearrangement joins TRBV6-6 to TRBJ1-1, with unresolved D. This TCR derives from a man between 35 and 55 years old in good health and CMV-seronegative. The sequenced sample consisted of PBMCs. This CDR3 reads CASSYSPGDTEAFF. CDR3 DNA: TGTGCCAGCAGTTACTCCCCCGGGGACACTGAAGCTTTCTTT.